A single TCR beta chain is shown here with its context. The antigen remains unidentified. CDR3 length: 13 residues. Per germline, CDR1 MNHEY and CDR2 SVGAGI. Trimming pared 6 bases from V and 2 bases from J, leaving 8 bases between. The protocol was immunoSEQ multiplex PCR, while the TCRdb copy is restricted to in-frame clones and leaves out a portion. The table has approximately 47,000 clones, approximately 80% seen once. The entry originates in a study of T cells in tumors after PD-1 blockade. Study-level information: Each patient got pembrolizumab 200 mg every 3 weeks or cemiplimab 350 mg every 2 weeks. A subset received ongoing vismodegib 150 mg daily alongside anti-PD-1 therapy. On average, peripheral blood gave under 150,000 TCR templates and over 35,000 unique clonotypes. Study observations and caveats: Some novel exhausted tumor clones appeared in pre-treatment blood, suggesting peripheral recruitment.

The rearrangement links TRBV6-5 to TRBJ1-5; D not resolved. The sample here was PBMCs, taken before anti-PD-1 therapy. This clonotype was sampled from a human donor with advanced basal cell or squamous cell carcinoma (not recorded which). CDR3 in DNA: TGTGCCAGCAGCCGAGTAGGCAATCAGCCCCAGCATTTT. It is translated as CASSRVGNQPQHF.